What follows are 12 T cell receptor beta chains derived from one specimen sequenced in a study of T cell clonotyping in hematopoietic cell transplantation. Sequencing used immunoSEQ multiplex PCR; TCRdb keeps in-frame clones, though not all of them. The sample has around 80,000 clones; 96% are singletons. Regarding time point: recipient sample about 28 days before transplant, after cytoreduction. This specimen consisted of peripheral blood mononuclear cells, obtained before stem cell transplant. Source of these receptors: a woman aged 45 to 65 with acute myeloid leukemia. Some clones in this sample may be carry-over from other donors' samples.

The chain links TRBV28 to TRBJ1-2; 9 positions match TRBD1. The V segment lost 5 bases and the J segment 7 bases; nucleotides outside the gene matches: 5. The CDR3 runs to 13 residues. From germline, CDR1 is MDHEN and CDR2 SYDVKM. The chain's CDR3 is CASSLLDRGGYTF. In nucleotides, the CDR3 is TGTGCCAGCAGTCTACTGGACAGGGGTGGCTACACCTTC.

The CDR3 here is CASSDEQGVQYF. CDR3 DNA sequence: TGTGCCAGCAGCGACGAACAGGGAGTACAGTACTTC. V gene TRBV6-5 combines with J gene TRBJ2-7, with a weak D call TRBD1 (6 bases). Deletions cut 6 bases from V and 10 bases from J, with 16 bases between. CDR3 length: 12 residues. Germline V gene sequence: CDR1 MNHEY, CDR2 SVGAGI.

The chain couples TRBV29-1 to TRBJ2-5; 12 positions agree with TRBD2. V gave up 3 bases and J gave up 0 bases; unmatched junction bases: 5. The germline gives CDR1 SQVTM, CDR2 ANQGSEA. The CDR3 is 16 residues long. The CDR3 DNA follows: TGCAGCGTTGACGGTCTAGCGGGAGGGTACCAAGAGACCCAGTACTTC. Translation gives CSVDGLAGGYQETQYF.

This sequence joins TRBV6-5 and TRBJ1-5; weak D call: TRBD1 (6 bases). Germline lookup yields CDR1 MNHEY and CDR2 SVGAGI. V was pared by 4 bases and J by 4 bases, with 11 bases between. The length of the CDR3 is 14 residues. CDR3 nucleotide sequence: TGTGCCAGCAGTTTAGGACAGCCTAATCAGCCCCAGCATTTT. Protein product: CASSLGQPNQPQHF.

The chain is built from TRBV7-4 and TRBJ2-7, with D maybe TRBD2 (6 bases). Trimming shortened V by 1 base and J by 4 bases, and 11 bases separated the two germline ends. Germline lookup yields CDR1 SGHVT and CDR2 SQSDAQ. The length of the CDR3 is 14 residues. The CDR3 protein is CASSLVGGKYEQYF. The CDR3 nucleotides are TGTGCCAGCAGCTTAGTCGGGGGTAAGTACGAGCAGTACTTC.

The chain is built from TRBV15 and TRBJ1-1; D gene uncertain. The V gene's germline CDR1 is LNHNV and CDR2 YYDKDF (reference sequence). V was trimmed by 1 base and J by 5 bases, leaving 8 bases between them. The CDR3 runs 13 residues. The CDR3 spells CATSRVTPTEAFF. CDR3 coding DNA: TGTGCCACCAGCAGAGTAACCCCAACTGAAGCTTTCTTT.

V usage is TRBV29-1 and J usage is TRBJ1-1, with D unresolved. CDR1 SQVTM and CDR2 ANQGSEA come from the germline V gene. This CDR3 spans 10 amino acids. Trimming left V 7 bases short and J 5 bases short, with 8 bases between. The CDR3 spells CSGRWTEAFF. DNA of the CDR3: TGCAGCGGGCGATGGACTGAAGCTTTCTTT.

This rearrangement joins TRBV10-1 to TRBJ1-2; D not certain. This CDR3 has 13 amino acids. V lost 6 bases and J lost 4, with 12 bases in between. Germline CDR1 is WNHNN and CDR2 is SYGVQD (reference sequence). The CDR3 DNA follows: TGCGCCAGCAGCCGAACATACCCCTATGGCTACACCTTC. Translating it yields CASSRTYPYGYTF.

V usage is TRBV28 and J usage is TRBJ2-5; D not certain. The CDR3 is 12 residues long. V lost 7 bases to trimming and J lost 5 bases, with 11 bases between them. Germline-derived CDR1 and CDR2 are MDHEN and SYDVKM. CDR3 in amino acids: CASTMTRETQYF. CDR3 nucleotides: TGTGCCAGCACCATGACTCGGGAGACCCAGTACTTC.

V and J are TRBV30 and TRBJ2-1; 15 nucleotides match TRBD2. The CDR3 totals 15 residues. Germline V CDR1 and CDR2: GTSNPN, SVGIG (reference sequence). V gave up 1 base and J gave up 6 bases; unmatched junction bases: 1. In nucleotides, the CDR3 is TGTGCCTGGAGTGAGGGACTAGCGGGAGGCAATGAGCAGTTCTTC. Encoded protein: CAWSEGLAGGNEQFF.

The chain combines TRBV9 with TRBJ1-1; D uncertain. This CDR3 is 10 amino acids long. Germline CDR1 reads SGDLS; CDR2 reads YYNGEE. Trimming removed 5 bases at V and 4 bases at J, with 3 bases between. CDR3 DNA: TGTGCCAGCAGTTTCACTGAAGCTTTCTTT. Translation gives CASSFTEAFF.

The chain recombines TRBV5-1 with TRBJ1-1; D perhaps matches TRBD1 (6 bases). Per the germline V gene, CDR1 is SGHRS and CDR2 is YFSETQ. The CDR3 totals 16 residues. The ends were cut back, 2 bases at V and 3 bases at J, with 17 bases in the middle. DNA of the CDR3: TGCGCCAGCAGCTTACAGGGTGTCCCGGAGGACACTGAAGCTTTCTTT. It specifies CASSLQGVPEDTEAFF. The full variable domain, its missing parts supplied by reference TRBV5-1 and TRBJ1-1, is KAGVTQTPRYLIKTRGQQVTLSCSPISGHRSVSWYQQTPGQGLQFLFEYFSETQRNKGNFPGRFSGRQFSNSRSEMNVSTLELGDSALYLCASSLQGVPEDTEAFFGQGTRLTVV.